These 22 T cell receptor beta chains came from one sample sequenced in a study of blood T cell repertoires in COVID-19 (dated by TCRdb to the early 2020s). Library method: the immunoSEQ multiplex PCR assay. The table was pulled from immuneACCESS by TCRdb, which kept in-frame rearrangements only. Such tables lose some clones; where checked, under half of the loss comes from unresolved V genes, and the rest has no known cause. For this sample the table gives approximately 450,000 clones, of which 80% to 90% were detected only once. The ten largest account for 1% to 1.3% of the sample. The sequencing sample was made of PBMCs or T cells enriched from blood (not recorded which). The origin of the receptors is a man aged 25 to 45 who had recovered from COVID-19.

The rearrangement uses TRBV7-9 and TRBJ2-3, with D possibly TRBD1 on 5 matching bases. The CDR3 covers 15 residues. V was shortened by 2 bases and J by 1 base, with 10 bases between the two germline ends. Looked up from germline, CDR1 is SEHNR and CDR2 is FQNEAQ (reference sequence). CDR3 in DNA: TGTGCCAGCAGCTTATCAGGGATGGGCACAGATACGCAGTATTTT. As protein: CASSLSGMGTDTQYF. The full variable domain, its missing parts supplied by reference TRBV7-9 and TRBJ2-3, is DTGVSQNPRHKITKRGQNVTFRCDPISEHNRLYWYRQTLGQGPEFLTYFQNEAQLEKSRLLSDRFSAERPKGSFSTLEIQRTEQGDSAMYLCASSLSGMGTDTQYFGPGTRLTVL.

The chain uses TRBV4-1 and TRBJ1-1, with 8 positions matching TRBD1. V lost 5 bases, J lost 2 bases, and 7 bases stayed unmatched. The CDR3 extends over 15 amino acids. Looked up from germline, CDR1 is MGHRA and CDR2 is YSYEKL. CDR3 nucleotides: TGCGCCAGCAGCGCCCTCGCAGGGGGCAACACTGAAGCTTTCTTT. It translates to CASSALAGGNTEAFF.

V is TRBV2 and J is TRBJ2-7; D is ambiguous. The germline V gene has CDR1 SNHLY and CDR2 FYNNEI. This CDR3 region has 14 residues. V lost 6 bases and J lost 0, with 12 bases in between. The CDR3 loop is CASRPPVGSYEQYF. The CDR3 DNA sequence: TGTGCCAGCAGACCCCCGGTCGGCTCCTACGAGCAGTACTTC.

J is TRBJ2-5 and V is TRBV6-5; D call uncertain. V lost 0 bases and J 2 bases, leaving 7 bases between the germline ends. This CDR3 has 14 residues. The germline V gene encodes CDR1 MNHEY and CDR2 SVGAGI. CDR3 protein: CASSYSQAQETQYF. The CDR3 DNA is TGTGCCAGCAGTTACTCTCAGGCTCAAGAGACCCAGTACTTC.

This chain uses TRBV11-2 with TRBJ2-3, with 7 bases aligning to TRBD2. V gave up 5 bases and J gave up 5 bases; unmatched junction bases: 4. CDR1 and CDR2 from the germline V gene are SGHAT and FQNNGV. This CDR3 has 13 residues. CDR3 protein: CASSRGSVDTQYF. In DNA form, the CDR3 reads TGTGCCAGCAGCCGCGGGAGTGTAGATACGCAGTATTTT.

CDR3 DNA: TGTGCCAGCAGTTCGTACAGGGGGCTTCAGGAGACCCAGTACTTC. Protein product: CASSSYRGLQETQYF. V gene TRBV7-9 combines with J gene TRBJ2-5; 9 nucleotides agree with TRBD1. J was trimmed by 5 bases and V by 6 bases; bases with no gene match: 10. Looked up from germline, CDR1 is SEHNR and CDR2 is FQNEAQ (reference sequence). The length of the CDR3 is 15 residues.

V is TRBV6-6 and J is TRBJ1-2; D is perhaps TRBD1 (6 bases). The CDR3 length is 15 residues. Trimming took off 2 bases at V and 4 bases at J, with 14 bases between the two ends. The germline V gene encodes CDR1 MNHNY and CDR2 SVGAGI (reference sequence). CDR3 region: CASSYRSTGTYGYTF. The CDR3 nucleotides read TGTGCCAGCAGTTACAGATCCACAGGGACCTATGGCTACACCTTC.

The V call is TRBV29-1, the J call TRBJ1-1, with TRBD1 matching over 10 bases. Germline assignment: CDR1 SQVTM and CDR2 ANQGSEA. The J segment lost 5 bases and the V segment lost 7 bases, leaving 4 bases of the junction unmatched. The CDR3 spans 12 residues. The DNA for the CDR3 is TGCAGCGCCCGGACAGGGGGGACTGAAGCTTTCTTT. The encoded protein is CSARTGGTEAFF.

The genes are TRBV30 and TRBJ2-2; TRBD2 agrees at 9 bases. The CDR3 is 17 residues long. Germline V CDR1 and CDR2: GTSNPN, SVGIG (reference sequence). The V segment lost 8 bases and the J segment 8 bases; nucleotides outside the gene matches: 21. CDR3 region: CALPIQISGSISGELFF. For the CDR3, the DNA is TGTGCCCTACCGATTCAGATTAGCGGGAGTATATCTGGGGAGCTGTTTTTT.

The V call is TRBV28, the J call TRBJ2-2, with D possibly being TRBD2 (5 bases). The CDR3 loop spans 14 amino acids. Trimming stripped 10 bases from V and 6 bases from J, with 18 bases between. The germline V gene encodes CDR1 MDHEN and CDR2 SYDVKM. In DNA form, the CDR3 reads TGTGCCACAACACTTGGGCTAGCCCCCGGGGAGCTGTTTTTT. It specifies CATTLGLAPGELFF.

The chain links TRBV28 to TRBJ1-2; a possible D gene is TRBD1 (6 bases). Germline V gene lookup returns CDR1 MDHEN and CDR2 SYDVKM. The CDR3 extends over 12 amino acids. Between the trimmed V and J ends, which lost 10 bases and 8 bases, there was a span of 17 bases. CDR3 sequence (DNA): TGTGCCACCGACGGGGGGGCTGGGGGCTACACCTTC. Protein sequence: CATDGGAGGYTF.

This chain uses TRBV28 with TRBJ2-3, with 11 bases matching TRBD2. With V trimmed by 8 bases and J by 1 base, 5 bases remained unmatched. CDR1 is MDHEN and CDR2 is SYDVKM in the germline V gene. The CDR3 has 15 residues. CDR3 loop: CASWPLAGGTDTQYF. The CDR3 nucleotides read TGTGCCAGCTGGCCACTAGCGGGAGGCACAGATACGCAGTATTTT.

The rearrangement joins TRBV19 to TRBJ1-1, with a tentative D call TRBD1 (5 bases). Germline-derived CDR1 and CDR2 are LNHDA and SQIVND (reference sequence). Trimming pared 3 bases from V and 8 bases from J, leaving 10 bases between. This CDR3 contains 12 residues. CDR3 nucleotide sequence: TGTGCCAGTAGTATCGGGGACTTAGAAGCTTTCTTT. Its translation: CASSIGDLEAFF.

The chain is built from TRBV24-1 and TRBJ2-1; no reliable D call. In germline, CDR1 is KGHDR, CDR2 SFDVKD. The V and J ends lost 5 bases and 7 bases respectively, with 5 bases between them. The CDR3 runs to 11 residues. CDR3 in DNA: TGTGCCACCAGTGTCCTTAATGAGCAGTTCTTC. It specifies CATSVLNEQFF.

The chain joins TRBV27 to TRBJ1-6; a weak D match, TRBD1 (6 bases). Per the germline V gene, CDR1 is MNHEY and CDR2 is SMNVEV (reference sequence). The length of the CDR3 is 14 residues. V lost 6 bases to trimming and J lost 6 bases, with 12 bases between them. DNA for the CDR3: TGTGCCAGCAGGCGCACAGGGATTAATTCACCCCTCCACTTT. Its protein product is CASRRTGINSPLHF.

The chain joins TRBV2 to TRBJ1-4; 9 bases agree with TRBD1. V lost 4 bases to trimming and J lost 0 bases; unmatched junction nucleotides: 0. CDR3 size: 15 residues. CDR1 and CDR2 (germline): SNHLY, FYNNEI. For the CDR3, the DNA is TGTGCCAGCAGTGGACAGGGGGCAACTAATGAAAAACTGTTTTTT. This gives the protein CASSGQGATNEKLFF.

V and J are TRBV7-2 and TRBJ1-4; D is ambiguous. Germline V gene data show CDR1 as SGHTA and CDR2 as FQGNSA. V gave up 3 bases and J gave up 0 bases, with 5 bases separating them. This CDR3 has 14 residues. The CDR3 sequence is CASSFSTTNEKLFF. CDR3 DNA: TGTGCCAGCAGCTTTTCTACAACTAATGAAAAACTGTTTTTT.

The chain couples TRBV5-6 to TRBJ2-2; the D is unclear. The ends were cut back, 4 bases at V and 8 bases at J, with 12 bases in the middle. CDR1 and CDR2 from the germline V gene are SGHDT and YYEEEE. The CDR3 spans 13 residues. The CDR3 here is CASSPTPLGELFF. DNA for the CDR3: TGTGCCAGCAGCCCGACACCCTTGGGGGAGCTGTTTTTT.

The CDR3 is CATRGPSTYEQYF. The CDR3 nucleotides are TGTGCCACTAGGGGGCCGTCGACCTACGAGCAGTACTTC. This chain links TRBV28 with TRBJ2-7; 7 bases agree with TRBD1. CDR3 length: 13 amino acids. V lost 10 bases and J lost 2; bases outside the gene matches: 8. Germline CDR1 is MDHEN and CDR2 is SYDVKM.

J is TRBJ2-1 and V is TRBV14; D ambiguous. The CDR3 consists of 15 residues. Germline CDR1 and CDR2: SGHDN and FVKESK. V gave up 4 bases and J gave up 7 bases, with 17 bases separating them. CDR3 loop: CASSPLSSHSNEQFF. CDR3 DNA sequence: TGTGCCAGCAGCCCCTTATCATCCCACTCGAATGAGCAGTTCTTC.

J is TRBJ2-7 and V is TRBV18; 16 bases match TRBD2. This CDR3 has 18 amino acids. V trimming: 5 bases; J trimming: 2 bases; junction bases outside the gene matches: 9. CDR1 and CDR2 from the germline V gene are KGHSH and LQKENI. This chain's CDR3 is CASSKSPGLAGGAYEQYF. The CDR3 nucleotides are TGTGCCAGCTCAAAGAGCCCGGGACTAGCGGGAGGGGCCTACGAGCAGTACTTC. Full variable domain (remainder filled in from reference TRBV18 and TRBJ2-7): NAGVMQNPRHLVRRRGQEARLRCSPMKGHSHVYWYRQLPEEGLKFMVYLQKENIIDESGMPKERFSAEFPKEGPSILRIQQVVRGDSAAYFCASSKSPGLAGGAYEQYFGPGTRLTVT.

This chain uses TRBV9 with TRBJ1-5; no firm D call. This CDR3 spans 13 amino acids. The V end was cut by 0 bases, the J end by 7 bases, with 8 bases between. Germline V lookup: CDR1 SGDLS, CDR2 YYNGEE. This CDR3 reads CASSVVSGQPQHF. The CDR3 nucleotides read TGTGCCAGCAGCGTAGTTTCTGGCCAGCCCCAGCATTTT.